The 15 T cell receptor beta chains presented below share a single source sample, sequenced in a study of CD8 T cells in ankylosing spondylitis. Study-wide results and caveats: It appeared that ankylosing spondylitis blood was characterized by a TCR beta motif of about eight highly homologous variants.

In TCRdb, the 5' RACE reads were re-called with MiXCR into one record per CDR3 protein. The table lists fewer than 750,000 distinct CDR3 sequences, around 20% of them singletons, with under 20% in the top ten. Their cognate antigens are unknown. The material sequenced was blood, either unsorted or a sorted T cell fraction (not recorded which). The receptors shown here come from a male donor with ankylosing spondylitis.

The chain employs TRBV6-1 and TRBJ1-3; 9 nucleotides agree with TRBD1. The CDR3 runs 15 residues. J was trimmed by 2 bases and V by 4 bases; bases with no gene match: 3. From germline, CDR1 is MNHNS and CDR2 SASEGT. The CDR3 here is CASSAQGATGNTIYF. The CDR3 nucleotides are TGTGCCAGCAGTGCACAGGGGGCGACTGGAAACACCATATATTTT.

There are a few counts of this clonotype. The V and J genes are TRBV2 and TRBJ2-5; D is unclear. V gave up 2 bases and J gave up 1 base, with 5 bases separating them. Germline assignment: CDR1 SNHLY and CDR2 FYNNEI. This CDR3 comprises 13 residues. DNA for the CDR3: TGTGCCAGCAGTGAAAGTTTCCAAGAGACCCAGTACTTC. Translation: CASSESFQETQYF.

This clonotype was detected many times. This rearrangement joins TRBV5-1 to TRBJ2-5; 11 bases align to TRBD2. CDR1 is SGHRS, CDR2 YFSETQ, per germline. The CDR3 has 15 residues. Losses at the gene ends were 0 bases for V and 4 bases for J; bases not matched to a gene: 2. CDR3 DNA sequence: TGCGCCAGCAGCTTGGCCGGGACTAGCGGAGAGACCCAGTACTTC. This sequence encodes CASSLAGTSGETQYF.

The V and J genes are TRBV4-1 and TRBJ2-7, with 12 positions matching TRBD2. Germline loops: CDR1 MGHRA, CDR2 YSYEKL. This CDR3 has 15 residues. With V trimmed by 2 bases and J by 3 bases, 2 bases remained unmatched. The CDR3 here is CASSQLTSGSYEQYF. CDR3 coding DNA: TGCGCCAGCAGCCAACTGACTAGCGGGAGCTACGAGCAGTACTTC.

The genes are TRBV25-1 and TRBJ1-5, with D unclear. The CDR3 is 15 residues long. V lost 8 bases and J lost 0, with 14 bases in between. CDR1 is MGHDK, CDR2 SYGVNS, per germline. The CDR3 is CASGSKTYSNQPQHF. CDR3 sequence (DNA): TGTGCCAGCGGATCAAAAACTTATAGCAATCAGCCCCAGCATTTT.

This clonotype was seen ten or more times. This chain joins TRBV12-3 or TRBV12-4 and TRBJ2-1; 7 bases fit TRBD1. The CDR3 spans 14 residues. With 6 bases clipped from V and 9 bases from J, the junction kept 11 bases outside the gene matches. The CDR3 DNA follows: TGTGCCAGCAGCCCCTCGACAGGGTTAGGTGAGCAGTTCTTC. Amino acids: CASSPSTGLGEQFF.

Only a few counts were recorded for this clonotype. Written as DNA, the CDR3 is TGCGCCAGCAGCTTGACAGCGGGACTATACAATGAGCAGTTCTTC. Its translation is CASSLTAGLYNEQFF. The chain carries TRBV5-1 and TRBJ2-1; TRBD2 matches 7 bases. The germline CDR1 and CDR2 sequences are SGHRS and YFSETQ. Unmatched junction bases numbered 5, after V lost 1 base and J lost 4 bases. This CDR3 comprises 15 residues. Supplemented by reference TRBV5-1 and TRBJ2-1, the full variable domain reads KAGVTQTPRYLIKTRGQQVTLSCSPISGHRSVSWYQQTPGQGLQFLFEYFSETQRNKGNFPGRFSGRQFSNSRSEMNVSTLELGDSALYLCASSLTAGLYNEQFFGPGTRLTVL.

The rearrangement joins TRBV7-8 to TRBJ1-2; D unresolved. Trimming removed 7 bases at V and 8 bases at J, with 17 bases between. From germline, CDR1 is SGHVS and CDR2 FQNEAQ. The CDR3 extends over 13 amino acids. CDR3 DNA sequence: TGTGCCAGCACCCTAGACGTAGGGCGAGGCTACACCTTC. This encodes CASTLDVGRGYTF.

Only a few counts were recorded for this clonotype. The chain uses TRBV6-1 and TRBJ2-3, with D maybe TRBD1 (6 bases). The CDR3 runs to 17 residues. Looked up from germline, CDR1 is MNHNS and CDR2 is SASEGT. Trimming removed 4 bases from V and 1 base from J, with 18 bases in between. CDR3 nucleotides: TGTGCCAGCAGTGTGCCCCCTTCCACAGGGCGCACAGATACGCAGTATTTT. Its translation is CASSVPPSTGRTDTQYF.

The genes are TRBV11-2 and TRBJ2-2, with 11 bases aligning to TRBD2. Germline CDR1 is SGHAT and CDR2 is FQNNGV. V lost 5 bases and J lost 1; bases outside the gene matches: 15. This CDR3 has 20 amino acids. CDR3 nucleotide sequence: TGTGCCAGCAGCATGCCCGGGACTAGCGGATTCGACGGGAACACCGGGGAGCTGTTTTTT. Translating gives CASSMPGTSGFDGNTGELFF.

V and J are TRBV20-1 and TRBJ2-7; 8 bases align to TRBD2. The CDR3 spans 14 residues. V was clipped by 2 bases and J by 5 bases; unmatched bases: 8. Per germline, CDR1 DFQATT and CDR2 SNEGSKA (reference sequence). CDR3 region: CSARWVGGANEQYF. The CDR3 nucleotides read TGCAGTGCTAGATGGGTCGGGGGGGCCAACGAGCAGTACTTC.

CDR3 nucleotides: TGTGCCAGCAGCTTAAACGGCAAGGGGACCTACAATGAGCAGTTCTTC. Amino acids: CASSLNGKGTYNEQFF. The chain uses TRBV7-9 and TRBJ2-1; maybe TRBD1 (5 bases). V lost 2 bases and J lost 2, with 13 bases in between. Germline CDR1 and CDR2: SEHNR and FQNEAQ (reference sequence). This CDR3 comprises 16 residues.

This sequence joins TRBV9 and TRBJ2-2; D may correspond to TRBD1 or TRBD2 (6 bases each). Germline CDR1 SGDLS, CDR2 YYNGEE. This CDR3 has 17 residues. V was cut by 0 bases and J by 1 base, with 13 bases left in between. The CDR3 is CASSVVGGLLNTGELFF. CDR3 in DNA: TGTGCCAGCAGCGTAGTAGGGGGGCTTTTGAACACCGGGGAGCTGTTTTTT.

This clonotype was seen a handful of times. V gene TRBV7-9 combines with J gene TRBJ1-2, with 7 bases identical to TRBD1. Per germline, CDR1 SEHNR and CDR2 FQNEAQ (reference sequence). The CDR3 contains 15 residues. V gave up 1 base and J gave up 2 bases; unmatched junction bases: 4. This chain's CDR3 is CASSLGTTGNYGYTF. As DNA, the CDR3 is TGTGCCAGCAGCTTAGGGACGACAGGGAACTATGGCTACACCTTC.

This CDR3 is CASSVGGDLSYEQYF. The CDR3 DNA follows: TGTGCCAGCAGCGTTGGGGGGGATTTGTCGTACGAGCAGTACTTC. The chain couples TRBV9 to TRBJ2-7, with 7 bases matching TRBD2. The CDR3 loop spans 15 amino acids. The germline CDR1 and CDR2 sequences are SGDLS and YYNGEE. The junction had 9 bases not matched to a gene; V was cut back by 2 bases and J by 4 bases.